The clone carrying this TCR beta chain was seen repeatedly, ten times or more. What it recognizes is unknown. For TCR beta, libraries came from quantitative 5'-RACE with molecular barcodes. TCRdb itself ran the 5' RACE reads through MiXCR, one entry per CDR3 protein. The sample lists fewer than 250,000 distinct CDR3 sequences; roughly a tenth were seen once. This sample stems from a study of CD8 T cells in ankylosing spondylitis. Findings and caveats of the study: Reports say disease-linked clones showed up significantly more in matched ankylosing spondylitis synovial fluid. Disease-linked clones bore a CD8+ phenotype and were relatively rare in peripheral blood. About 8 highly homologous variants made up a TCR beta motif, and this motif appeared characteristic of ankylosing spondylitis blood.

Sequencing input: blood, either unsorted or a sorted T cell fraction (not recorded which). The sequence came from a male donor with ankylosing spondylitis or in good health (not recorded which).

CDR3 DNA: TGCAGCCTCAATAGGCGGGCGTACAATGAGCAGTTCTTC. Its translation: CSLNRRAYNEQFF. The chain joins TRBV29-1 to TRBJ2-1; D is possibly TRBD2 (5 bases). Germline values: CDR1 SQVTM, CDR2 ANQGSEA. Trimming shortened V by 8 bases and J by 4 bases, and 15 bases separated the two germline ends. This CDR3 is built from 13 residues.